One and the same sample provided the 14 T cell receptor beta chains below, sequenced in a study of blood T cell repertoires in COVID-19. TCRdb keeps only in-frame clones here, not all; method: immunoSEQ multiplex PCR. The sample has a few hundred thousand clones; about 83% are singletons. The sample consisted of peripheral blood. Every receptor here comes from a man older than 75 with acute or convalescent COVID-19.

The rearrangement joins TRBV5-1 to TRBJ2-5; 8 nucleotides agree with TRBD1. CDR3 length: 15 residues. V trimming: 2 bases; J trimming: 4 bases; junction bases outside the gene matches: 7. CDR1 SGHRS and CDR2 YFSETQ come from the germline V gene. The CDR3 loop reads CASSFRTGRPETQYF. The CDR3 coding sequence is TGCGCCAGCAGCTTTAGGACAGGGCGACCAGAGACCCAGTACTTC.

V usage is TRBV28 and J usage is TRBJ1-5; 7 bases are shared with TRBD1. CDR1 and CDR2 from the germline V gene are MDHEN and SYDVKM. J was trimmed by 2 bases and V by 11 bases; bases with no gene match: 3. The length of the CDR3 is 12 residues. CDR3 DNA sequence: TGTGCCGGGACAGAGGGCAATCAGCCCCAGCATTTT. This codes for CAGTEGNQPQHF.

V gene TRBV7-9 combines with J gene TRBJ1-2; D is uncertain. This CDR3 has 14 residues. Looked up from germline, CDR1 is SEHNR and CDR2 is FQNEAQ (reference sequence). The V end was cut by 1 base, the J end by 8 bases, with 14 bases between. CDR3 nucleotide sequence: TGTGCCAGCAGCTTAGAGGCCCGATCAGGCGGCTACACCTTC. Protein sequence: CASSLEARSGGYTF.

The chain combines TRBV9 with TRBJ2-7; 7 nucleotides line up with TRBD1. Germline V gives CDR1 SGDLS, CDR2 YYNGEE. V gave up 0 bases and J gave up 6 bases; unmatched junction bases: 6. The length of the CDR3 is 14 residues. The CDR3 DNA is TGTGCCAGCAGCGTAGGGGGACAGAACGGCGAGCAGTACTTC. Its translation: CASSVGGQNGEQYF.

The chain combines TRBV6-5 with TRBJ2-5; TRBD1 aligns across 7 bases. With V trimmed by 5 bases and J by 6 bases, 6 bases remained unmatched. CDR1 is MNHEY and CDR2 is SVGAGI in the germline V gene. There are 13 residues in the CDR3. The CDR3 sequence: CASSRDRVQTQYF. The CDR3 nucleotides are TGTGCCAGCAGTCGTGACAGGGTCCAGACCCAGTACTTC.

The genes are TRBV27 and TRBJ1-2; 9 bases map to TRBD1. V lost 6 bases and J lost 5; bases outside the gene matches: 4. CDR3 length equals 13 residues. Germline V gene sequence: CDR1 MNHEY, CDR2 SMNVEV (reference sequence). CDR3 protein: CASSGTGTYGYTF. CDR3 in DNA: TGTGCCAGCAGCGGGACAGGGACGTATGGCTACACCTTC.

The chain carries TRBV6-2 or TRBV6-3 and TRBJ2-1; 9 nucleotides agree with TRBD2. The CDR3 has 16 residues. Germline trimming cut 6 bases from V and 4 bases from J; bases unmatched to any gene: 10. Germline V gene lookup returns CDR1 MNHEY and CDR2 SVGEGT. CDR3 residues: CASSPAASGGYNEQFF. CDR3 coding DNA: TGTGCCAGCAGCCCGGCTGCGAGCGGGGGGTACAATGAGCAGTTCTTC.

The gene calls are TRBV5-1 and TRBJ2-5, with 15 bases identical to TRBD2. V shed 3 bases, J shed 0 bases, and the junction held 9 bases outside the gene matches. Germline CDR1 and CDR2: SGHRS and YFSETQ. CDR3 length: 19 amino acids. The CDR3 DNA follows: TGCGCCAGCAGCTCCGGACTAGCGGGAGGGGGGAGGTACCAAGAGACCCAGTACTTC. Translating gives CASSSGLAGGGRYQETQYF. The variable domain in full, completed from reference TRBV5-1 and TRBJ2-5, reads KAGVTQTPRYLIKTRGQQVTLSCSPISGHRSVSWYQQTPGQGLQFLFEYFSETQRNKGNFPGRFSGRQFSNSRSEMNVSTLELGDSALYLCASSSGLAGGGRYQETQYFGPGTRLLVL.

This sequence joins TRBV11-3 and TRBJ2-5; 7 bases map to TRBD1. The CDR3 has 16 residues. Germline values: CDR1 SGHNT, CDR2 YENEEA. J lost 5 bases, V lost 2 bases, and 11 bases had no gene match. The CDR3 protein is CASSLNPPGGVETQYF. CDR3 coding DNA: TGTGCCAGCAGCTTAAATCCCCCAGGGGGAGTGGAGACCCAGTACTTC. The full variable domain, in which reference TRBV11-3 and TRBJ2-5 provide the parts outside the CDR3, is EAGVVQSPRYKIIEKKQPVAFWCNPISGHNTLYWYLQNLGQGPELLIRYENEEAVDDSQLPKDRFSAERLKGVDSTLKIQPAELGDSAVYLCASSLNPPGGVETQYFGPGTRLLVL.

This chain links TRBV3-1 (or the pseudogene TRBV3-2) with TRBJ2-1; weak D call: TRBD2 (7 bases). Trimming removed 2 bases from V and 7 bases from J, with 21 bases in between. Germline values: CDR1 LGHDT, CDR2 YNNKEL (reference sequence). The CDR3 is 17 amino acids. The CDR3 sequence is CASSQWSGGGVRNEQFF. The CDR3 region has the DNA TGTGCCAGCAGCCAATGGTCGGGGGGCGGAGTGAGGAATGAGCAGTTCTTC.

Comments on this clone: The same CDR3 can be traced to other DNA sequences in this sample. The genes are TRBV11-3 and TRBJ1-2; no reliable D call. The germline V and J ends were trimmed by 1 base and 4 bases, with 7 bases remaining between them. The germline CDR1 and CDR2 sequences are SGHNT and YENEEA. This CDR3 contains 13 residues. CDR3 sequence: CASSLGGGYGYTF. The DNA of the CDR3 is TGTGCCAGCAGCTTAGGAGGCGGCTATGGCTACACCTTC. The full variable domain, with the rest looked up from reference TRBV11-3 and TRBJ1-2, is EAGVVQSPRYKIIEKKQPVAFWCNPISGHNTLYWYLQNLGQGPELLIRYENEEAVDDSQLPKDRFSAERLKGVDSTLKIQPAELGDSAVYLCASSLGGGYGYTFGSGTRLTVV.

The chain is built from TRBV7-9 and TRBJ1-3; unclear D gene. The CDR3 is 11 amino acids. V lost 8 bases and J lost 6, with 8 bases in between. Germline-derived CDR1 and CDR2 are SEHNR and FQNEAQ (reference sequence). The CDR3 reads CASGEENTIYF. The CDR3 coding sequence is TGTGCCAGCGGTGAGGAAAACACCATATATTTT.

This sequence joins TRBV15 and TRBJ1-6; 11 bases agree with TRBD1. Germline CDR1 and CDR2: LNHNV and YYDKDF (reference sequence). The ends lost 9 bases at V and 6 bases at J; junction bases unmatched: 7. The CDR3 totals 15 residues. The CDR3 spells CATSAGQGANSPLHF. As DNA, the CDR3 is TGTGCCACGTCTGCCGGACAGGGGGCTAATTCACCCCTCCACTTT.

V is TRBV7-2 and J is TRBJ1-2; weak D call: TRBD1 (6 bases). This CDR3 spans 13 amino acids. The ends were cut back, 5 bases at V and 7 bases at J, with 14 bases in the middle. The germline gives CDR1 SGHTA, CDR2 FQGNSA. The CDR3: CASSPTGPGGYTF. The CDR3 coding sequence is TGTGCCAGCAGCCCGACAGGTCCCGGTGGCTACACCTTC.